The present T cell receptor beta chain was sequenced within a study of early T cells in non-severe SARS-CoV-2 infection (dated by TCRdb to about 2021). About the study as a whole: Because TCR sequencing relied on bulk RNA taken from unsorted whole blood, pairing of alpha and beta chains was not possible. What the work shows at the level of the full study, not this receptor alone: Matching against VDJdb was skewed toward anti-spike CD8 responses, likely underestimated virus-specific expansions, and missed private and CD4 specificities.

The protocol used for the library was 5' RACE. Instrument on record: NextSeq 500. In the TCR library protocol, unique molecular identifiers were attached to individual cDNA molecules to correct for PCR bias and sequencing error. TCR alpha and beta chains were both sequenced, and the abundances of alpha and beta sequences in each sample were closely correlated with each other. Per the authors' processing: Decombinator V4 was used to perform V gene, J gene and CDR3 annotation of TCR sequences. TCRs were defined as expanded if a significant change between any two time points was detected under a Poisson model with p below 0.0001. TCR abundances were normalised to the total number of TCRs sequenced per sample and expressed as counts per million. MAIT TCRs were defined by TRAV1-2 paired with TRAJ12, TRAJ20 or TRAJ33, and iNKT TCRs by TRAV10 paired with TRAJ18. A search of VDJdb, accessed on 1 November 2021, was run for TCRs annotated to CMV, EBV and SARS-CoV-2, with TCRs annotated for multiple antigens excluded. TCRdb redid the processing of the public reads, applying fastp at Q25 and MiXCR, and retained in-frame beta chains. Merged by CDR3 protein, the rows form single entries marked with the most common genes and DNA. Clone size and V and J calls follow TCRdb, not the original study. Recorded for this sample are 20,000 to 25,000 distinct CDR3 sequences; about 5.2% of them occurred a single time. About 10% of the sample rests with the top ten.

There are many counts of this clonotype. Its antigen target is currently unknown. No per-base quality is available; no much larger clone lies one base away. V gives up 1 base and J gives up 6 bases, and the segment between their germline ends measures 6 bases. CDR1 is given as SEHNR and CDR2 as FQNEAQ, both from the germline V gene (reference sequence). CDR3 length: 12 amino acids, cysteine to phenylalanine. The CDR3 DNA has 36 bases and is translated from base 1. A case-control design nested within a healthcare worker cohort in London, UK, was used, with weekly nasopharyngeal swab PCR tests and blood sampling performed. Healthcare workers were recruited between 23 and 31 March 2020, during the week of the UK lockdown, and were followed weekly for up to about 15 weeks.

The chain links TRBV7-9 with TRBJ1-2, with the identity of the D gene unclear. The sample consisted of whole blood. This receptor was taken from an adult who was a healthcare worker with PCR-confirmed SARS-CoV-2 infection or an uninfected control (not recorded which). The CDR3 is CASSLEVDGYTF. The DNA is as follows: TGTGCCAGCAGCTTAGAGGTAGATGGCTACACCTTC.